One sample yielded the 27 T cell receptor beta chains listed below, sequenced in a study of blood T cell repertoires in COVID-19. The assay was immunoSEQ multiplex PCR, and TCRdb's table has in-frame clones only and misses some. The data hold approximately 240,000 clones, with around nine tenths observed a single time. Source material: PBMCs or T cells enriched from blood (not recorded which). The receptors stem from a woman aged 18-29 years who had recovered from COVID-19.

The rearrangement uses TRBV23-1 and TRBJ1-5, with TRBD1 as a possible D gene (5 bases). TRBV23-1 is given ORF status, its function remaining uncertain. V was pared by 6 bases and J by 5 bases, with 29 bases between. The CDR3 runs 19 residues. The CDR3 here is CASSRKCSRDQRADQPQHF. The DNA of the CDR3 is TGCGCCAGCAGCCGAAAGTGTTCGCGGGACCAAAGAGCGGATCAGCCCCAGCATTTT.

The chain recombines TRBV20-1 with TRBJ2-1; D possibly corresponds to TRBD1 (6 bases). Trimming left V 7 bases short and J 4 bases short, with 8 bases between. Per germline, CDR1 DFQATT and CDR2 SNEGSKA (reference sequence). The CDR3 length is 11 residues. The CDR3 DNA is TGCAGTGGACAGGTATACAATGAGCAGTTCTTC. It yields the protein CSGQVYNEQFF.

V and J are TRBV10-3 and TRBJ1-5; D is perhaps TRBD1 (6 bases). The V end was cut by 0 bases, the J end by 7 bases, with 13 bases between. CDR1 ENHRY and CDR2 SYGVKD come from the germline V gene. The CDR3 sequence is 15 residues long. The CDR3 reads CAISESIRGGQPQHF. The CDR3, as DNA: TGTGCCATCAGTGAGTCGATCAGGGGTGGGCAGCCCCAGCATTTT.

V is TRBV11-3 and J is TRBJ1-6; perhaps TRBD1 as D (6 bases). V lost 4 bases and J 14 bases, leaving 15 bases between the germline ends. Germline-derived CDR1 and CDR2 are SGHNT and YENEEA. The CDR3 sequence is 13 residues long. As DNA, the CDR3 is TGTGCCAGCAGCTCAGGGCGTCCAGGGGCCCTCCACTTT. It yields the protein CASSSGRPGALHF.

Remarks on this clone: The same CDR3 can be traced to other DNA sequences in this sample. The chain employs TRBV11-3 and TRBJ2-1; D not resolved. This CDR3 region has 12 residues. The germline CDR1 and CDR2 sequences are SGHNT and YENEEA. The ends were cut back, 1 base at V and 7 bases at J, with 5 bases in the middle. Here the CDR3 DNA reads TGTGCCAGCAGCTTAGCCGGTAATGAGCAGTTCTTC. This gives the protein CASSLAGNEQFF.

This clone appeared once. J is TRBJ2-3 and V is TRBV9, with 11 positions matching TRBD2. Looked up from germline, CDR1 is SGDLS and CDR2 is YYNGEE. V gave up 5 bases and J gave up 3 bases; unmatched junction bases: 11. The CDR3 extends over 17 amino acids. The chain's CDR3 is CASRKDLAGGPTDTQYF. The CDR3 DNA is TGTGCCAGCAGGAAGGATTTAGCGGGGGGGCCGACAGATACGCAGTATTTT.

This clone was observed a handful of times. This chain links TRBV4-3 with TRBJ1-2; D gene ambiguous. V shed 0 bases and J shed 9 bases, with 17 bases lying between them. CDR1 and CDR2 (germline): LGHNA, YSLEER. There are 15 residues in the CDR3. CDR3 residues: CASSQDVNRGQSYTF. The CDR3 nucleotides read TGCGCCAGCAGCCAAGATGTTAACAGAGGGCAGAGCTACACCTTC.

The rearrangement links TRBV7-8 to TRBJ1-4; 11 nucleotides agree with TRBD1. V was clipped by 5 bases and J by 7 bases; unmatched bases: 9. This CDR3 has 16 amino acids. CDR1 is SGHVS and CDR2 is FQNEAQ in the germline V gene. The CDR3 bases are TGTGCCAGCAGCCCCCAAAGGACAGGGGGCGTTGAAAAACTGTTTTTT. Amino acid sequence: CASSPQRTGGVEKLFF. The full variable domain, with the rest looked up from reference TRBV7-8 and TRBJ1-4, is GAGVSQSPRYKVAKRGQDVALRCDPISGHVSLFWYQQALGQGPEFLTYFQNEAQLDKSGLPSDRFFAERPEGSVSTLKIQRTQQEDSAVYLCASSPQRTGGVEKLFFGSGTQLSVL.

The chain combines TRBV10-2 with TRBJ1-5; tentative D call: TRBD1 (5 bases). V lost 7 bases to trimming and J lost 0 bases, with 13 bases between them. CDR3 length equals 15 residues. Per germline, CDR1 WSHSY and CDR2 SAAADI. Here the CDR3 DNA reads TGCGCCAGCACCCACTCAAGGGGTAGCAATCAGCCCCAGCATTTT. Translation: CASTHSRGSNQPQHF.

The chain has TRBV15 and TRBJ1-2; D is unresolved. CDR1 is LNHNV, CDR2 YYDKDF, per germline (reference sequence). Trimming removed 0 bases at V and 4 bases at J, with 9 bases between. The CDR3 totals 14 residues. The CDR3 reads CATSRDRGIYGYTF. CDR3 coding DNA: TGTGCCACCAGCAGAGATCGAGGGATCTATGGCTACACCTTC.

The CDR3 sequence is CASRYRGQETQYF. The DNA for the CDR3 is TGTGCCAGCAGATACAGGGGTCAAGAGACCCAGTACTTC. The genes are TRBV11-2 and TRBJ2-5, with TRBD1 matching 7 bases. The CDR3 totals 13 residues. Trimming cost V 6 bases and J 2 bases; bases outside gene matches: 3. CDR1 is SGHAT and CDR2 is FQNNGV in the germline V gene.

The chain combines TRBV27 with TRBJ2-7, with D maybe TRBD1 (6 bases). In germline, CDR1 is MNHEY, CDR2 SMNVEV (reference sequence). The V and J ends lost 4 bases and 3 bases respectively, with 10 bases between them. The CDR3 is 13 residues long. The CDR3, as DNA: TGTGCCAGCAGTTCGGGACACGGCTACGAGCAGTACTTC. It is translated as CASSSGHGYEQYF.

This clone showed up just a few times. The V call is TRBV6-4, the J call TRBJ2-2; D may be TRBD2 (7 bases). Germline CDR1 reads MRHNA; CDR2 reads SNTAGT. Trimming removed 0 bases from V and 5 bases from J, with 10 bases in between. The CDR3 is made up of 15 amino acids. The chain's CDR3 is CASSDSSGTTGELFF. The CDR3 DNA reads TGTGCCAGCAGTGACTCAAGCGGGACAACCGGGGAGCTGTTTTTT.

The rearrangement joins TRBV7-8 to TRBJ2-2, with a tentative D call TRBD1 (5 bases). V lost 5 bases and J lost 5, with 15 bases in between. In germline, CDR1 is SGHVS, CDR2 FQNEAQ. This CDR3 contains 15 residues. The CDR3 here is CASSPGPLQTGELFF. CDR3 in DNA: TGTGCCAGCAGCCCAGGGCCCCTCCAAACCGGGGAGCTGTTTTTT.

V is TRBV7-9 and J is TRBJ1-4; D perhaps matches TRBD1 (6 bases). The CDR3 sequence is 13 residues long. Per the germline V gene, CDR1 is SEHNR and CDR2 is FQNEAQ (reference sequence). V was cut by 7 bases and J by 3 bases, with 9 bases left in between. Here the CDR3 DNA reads TGTGCCAGCACCGACAGGTCTAATGAAAAACTGTTTTTT. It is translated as CASTDRSNEKLFF.

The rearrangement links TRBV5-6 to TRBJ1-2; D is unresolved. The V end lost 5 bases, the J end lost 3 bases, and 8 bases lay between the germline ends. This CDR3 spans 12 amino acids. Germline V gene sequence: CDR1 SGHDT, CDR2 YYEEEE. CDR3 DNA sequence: TGTGCCAGCAGTACTGATTACTATGGCTACACCTTC. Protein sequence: CASSTDYYGYTF.

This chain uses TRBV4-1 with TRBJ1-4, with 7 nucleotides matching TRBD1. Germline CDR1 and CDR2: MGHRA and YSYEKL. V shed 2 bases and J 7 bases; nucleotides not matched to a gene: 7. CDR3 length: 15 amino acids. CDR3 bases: TGCGCCAGCAGCCAACCTGACAGGGATGGTGAAAAACTGTTTTTT. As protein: CASSQPDRDGEKLFF.

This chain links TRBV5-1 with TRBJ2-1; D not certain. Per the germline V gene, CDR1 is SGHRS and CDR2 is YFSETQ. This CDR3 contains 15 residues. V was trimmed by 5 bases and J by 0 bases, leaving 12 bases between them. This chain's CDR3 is CASRKAFSSYNEQFF. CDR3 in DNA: TGCGCCAGCAGAAAAGCGTTTAGCTCCTACAATGAGCAGTTCTTC. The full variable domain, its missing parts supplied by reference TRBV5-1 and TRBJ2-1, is KAGVTQTPRYLIKTRGQQVTLSCSPISGHRSVSWYQQTPGQGLQFLFEYFSETQRNKGNFPGRFSGRQFSNSRSEMNVSTLELGDSALYLCASRKAFSSYNEQFFGPGTRLTVL.

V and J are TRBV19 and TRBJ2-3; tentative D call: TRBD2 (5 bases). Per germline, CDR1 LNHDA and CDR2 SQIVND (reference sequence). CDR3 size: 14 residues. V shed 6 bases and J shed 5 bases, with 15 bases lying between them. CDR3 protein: CASSPPFAGDTQYF. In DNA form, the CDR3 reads TGTGCCAGTAGCCCTCCGTTCGCGGGAGATACGCAGTATTTT.

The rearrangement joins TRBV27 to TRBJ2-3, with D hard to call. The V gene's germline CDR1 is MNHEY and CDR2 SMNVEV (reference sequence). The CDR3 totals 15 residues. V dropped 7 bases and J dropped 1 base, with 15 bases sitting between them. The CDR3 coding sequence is TGTGCCAGCACAGTCTCCCCTTCCGGCACAGATACGCAGTATTTT. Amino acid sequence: CASTVSPSGTDTQYF.

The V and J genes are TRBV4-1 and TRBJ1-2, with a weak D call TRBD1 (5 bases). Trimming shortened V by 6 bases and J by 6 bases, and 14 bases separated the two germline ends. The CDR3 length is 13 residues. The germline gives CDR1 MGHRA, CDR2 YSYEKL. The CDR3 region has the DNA TGCGCCAGCAGACAAAGGCGCAGGGATGGCTACACCTTC. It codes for CASRQRRRDGYTF.

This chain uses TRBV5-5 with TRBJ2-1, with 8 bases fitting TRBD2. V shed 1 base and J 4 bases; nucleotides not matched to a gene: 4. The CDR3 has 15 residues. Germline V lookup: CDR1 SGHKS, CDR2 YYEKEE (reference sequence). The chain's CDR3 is CASSLMASGYNEQFF. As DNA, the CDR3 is TGTGCCAGCAGCTTGATGGCTAGCGGGTACAATGAGCAGTTCTTC.

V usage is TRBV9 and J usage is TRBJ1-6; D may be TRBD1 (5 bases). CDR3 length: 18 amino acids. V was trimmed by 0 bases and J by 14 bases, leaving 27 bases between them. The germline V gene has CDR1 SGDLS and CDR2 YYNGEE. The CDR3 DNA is TGTGCCAGCAGCGTAGGACGGGGATTCCTGACCTCACCGGGGGCCCTCCACTTT. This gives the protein CASSVGRGFLTSPGALHF. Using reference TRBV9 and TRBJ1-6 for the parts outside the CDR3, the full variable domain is DSGVTQTPKHLITATGQRVTLRCSPRSGDLSVYWYQQSLDQGLQFLIQYYNGEERAKGNILERFSAQQFPDLHSELNLSSLELGDSALYFCASSVGRGFLTSPGALHFGNGTRLTVT.

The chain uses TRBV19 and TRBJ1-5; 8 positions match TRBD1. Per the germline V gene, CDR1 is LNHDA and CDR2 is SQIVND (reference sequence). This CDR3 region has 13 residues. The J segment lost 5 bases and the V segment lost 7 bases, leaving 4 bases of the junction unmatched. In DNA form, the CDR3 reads TGTGCCAGTACAATACAGGGGGATCAGCCCCAGCATTTT. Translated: CASTIQGDQPQHF.

The CDR3 spells CASSPVDRGRGYTF. For the CDR3, the DNA is TGTGCCAGCTCACCGGTCGACAGGGGGCGAGGCTACACCTTC. V is TRBV18 and J is TRBJ1-2, with 10 bases lining up with TRBD1. Germline V gives CDR1 KGHSH, CDR2 LQKENI. The CDR3 runs 14 residues. V lost 3 bases, J lost 8 bases, and 6 bases stayed unmatched.

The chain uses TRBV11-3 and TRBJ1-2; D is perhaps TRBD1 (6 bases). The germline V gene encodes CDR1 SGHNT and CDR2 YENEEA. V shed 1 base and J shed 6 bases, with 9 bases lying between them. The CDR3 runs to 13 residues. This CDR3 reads CASSLAAGDGYTF. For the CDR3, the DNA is TGTGCCAGCAGCTTAGCGGCAGGGGATGGCTACACCTTC.

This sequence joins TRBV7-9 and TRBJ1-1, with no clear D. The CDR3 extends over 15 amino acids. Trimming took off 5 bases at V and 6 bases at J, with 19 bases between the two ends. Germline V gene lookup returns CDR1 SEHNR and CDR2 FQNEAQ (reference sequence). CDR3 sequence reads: CASSKTDWSNAEAFF. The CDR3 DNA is TGTGCCAGCAGCAAAACGGACTGGTCTAACGCTGAAGCTTTCTTT.